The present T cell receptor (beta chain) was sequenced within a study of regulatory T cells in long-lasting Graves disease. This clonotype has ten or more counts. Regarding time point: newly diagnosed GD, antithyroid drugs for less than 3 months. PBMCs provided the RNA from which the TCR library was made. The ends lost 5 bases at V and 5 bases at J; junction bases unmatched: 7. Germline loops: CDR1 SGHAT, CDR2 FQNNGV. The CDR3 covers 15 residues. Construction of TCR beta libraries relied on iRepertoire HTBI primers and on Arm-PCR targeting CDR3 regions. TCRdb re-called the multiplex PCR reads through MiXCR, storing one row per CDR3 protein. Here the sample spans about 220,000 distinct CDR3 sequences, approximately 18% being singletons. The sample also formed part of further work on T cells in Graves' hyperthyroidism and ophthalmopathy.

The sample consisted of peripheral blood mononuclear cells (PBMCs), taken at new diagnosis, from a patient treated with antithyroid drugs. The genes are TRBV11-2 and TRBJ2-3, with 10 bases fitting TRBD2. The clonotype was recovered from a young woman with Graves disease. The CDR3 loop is CASSLGLAERDTQYF. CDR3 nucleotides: TGTGCCAGCAGCCTAGGACTAGCGGAGAGAGATACGCAGTATTTT. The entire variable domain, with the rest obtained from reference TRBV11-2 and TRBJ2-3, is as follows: EAGVAQSPRYKIIEKRQSVAFWCNPISGHATLYWYQQILGQGPKLLIQFQNNGVVDDSQLPKDRFSAERLKGVDSTLKIQPAKLEDSAVYLCASSLGLAERDTQYFGPGTRLTVL.